The table lists the clone carrying this T cell receptor (beta chain) with a few counts. Its specificity is not known. The data are from a study of T-cell reconstitution after alpha-beta-depleted transplantation in children. Findings of the study overall: Surviving thymic progenitors and recipient T cells were the source of high TCRbeta diversity at day 60 in some patients. Several hundred rapidly expanded clones from non-depleted graft cells reportedly supplied alpha-beta T cells about two months post-transplant. Counts and diversity of T cells one year after transplant came mostly from newly produced T cells.

The library targeted TCRbeta and was prepared with unique molecular identifiers. TCRdb recomputed calls from the PCR reads with MiXCR, one row per CDR3 protein. The sample has a few hundred thousand distinct CDR3 sequences, over 7% seen once; the top ten hold about 9.1%. The CDR3 consists of 15 residues. J was trimmed by 2 bases and V by 6 bases; bases with no gene match: 9. In germline, CDR1 is MNHEY, CDR2 SMNVEV (reference sequence). The source is a female patient aged 2 to 10 who had a stem cell transplant for Fanconi anemia, so the T cells may come from the graft donor. Sequencing used peripheral blood, obtained 360 days after TCRalphabeta/CD19-depleted stem cell transplant. The J gene is TRBJ2-7, the V gene TRBV27; 8 nucleotides match TRBD1. For the CDR3, the DNA is TGTGCCAGCAGCCTCCACGGGACAGGCACCTACGAGCAGTACTTC. It translates to CASSLHGTGTYEQYF.